This T cell receptor beta chain was recorded in a study of blood T cell repertoires in COVID-19. Study background: Researchers got acute and convalescent COVID-19 samples from the United States, Italy and Spain. PBMCs, B-cell-depleted T cells, or T cells were the source of the cDNA or gDNA that made up the material.

Clones were read by immunoSEQ multiplex PCR, and TCRdb kept only the in-frame ones, dropping some. The sample lists a few hundred thousand clones, around 92% occurring once. All enrollees were roughly 18 to 100 years old and from around 25 US areas. Before they entered the study, exposed participants had met a COVID-19 case within 2 weeks. Trimming took 6 bases from V and 11 from J; bases not matched to a gene: 10. The CDR3 is 13 amino acids. The chain has TRBV12-3 or TRBV12-4 and TRBJ1-1; 9 bases agree with TRBD1. The receptor comes from a woman in her forties or fifties who had been exposed to COVID-19. The sample taken for sequencing was PBMCs or T cells enriched from blood (not recorded which). This chain's CDR3 is CASRLGTGTYAFF. CDR3 sequence (DNA): TGTGCCAGCAGGCTGGGGACAGGGACCTATGCTTTCTTT.